This T cell receptor (beta chain) was documented in a study of blood T cell repertoires in COVID-19 (dated by TCRdb to 2020 to 2022). Background for the entire study: Samples from collaborators originated in the United States, Italy and Spain and spanned both the acute and convalescent phases of COVID-19. The material from the prospective study consisted of cDNA or gDNA derived from T cells, B-cell-depleted T cells, or PBMCs. Where HLA class I and class II types were available, the types were taken from metadata supplied by the sample provider, not from assay-based typing. The samples were drawn from the first 160 participants of the ongoing ImmuneRACE study and from over a thousand subjects provided by 6 global collaborators. Deeply sampled blood TCRbeta repertoires from subjects exposed to, actively infected with, or recovered from COVID-19 were included in the dataset. The repertoires were released in a freely available public database intended as a resource for research on the immune response to SARS-CoV-2. A de-identified subject ID, COVID-19 status, age in years and sex were almost always included in the sample metadata. The study at large found these results: The amount of clinical and demographic metadata varied by source and participant and was provided uncurated.

The trim is 5 bases for V and 1 base for J, with a gap of 8 bases between the germline ends. The CDR3 contains 13 residues, cysteine and phenylalanine counted. Only the CDR3 part of the read is kept: 39 bases, read in frame from the first base. The CDR1 and CDR2 encoded by the germline V gene are SGHVS and FQNEAQ. The collaborating institutions used their own protocols to collect whole blood in K2EDTA tubes. For TCRbeta analysis, collaborators shipped samples in one of three forms: frozen whole blood, isolated PBMCs, or DNA extracted from either of those sample types. TCRbeta CDR3 regions were amplified from genomic DNA using the immunoSEQ Assay, a bias-controlled multiplex PCR. The study's own analysis went as follows. Within the assay, amplification of reference gene primers was used to estimate how many nucleated cells each sample contained. To quantify the absolute abundance of each unique TCRbeta CDR3 rearrangement, sequence reads were collapsed and filtered. For each sample, productive Simpson clonality was calculated as the square root of Simpson's diversity index over productive rearrangements. TCRdb stores this immuneACCESS table with in-frame sequences only. Part of the clones is absent; in the studies checked, under half of the shortfall reflects unresolved V genes, and no reason is known for the rest. The V and J calls and the clone size are those of that table, but D and trimming were determined from the DNA. The table for this sample lists around 140,000 clones; 84% of them were counted only once. The biggest ten clones account for 17% of the sample.

Notes on this clone: It has no known antigen specificity. No much larger clone is present one base from it, and per-base qualities are unavailable.

This clonotype originated in a woman older than 75 with acute or convalescent COVID-19. The material sequenced was peripheral blood. The chain is assembled from TRBV7-8 and TRBJ1-1; the D gene is possibly TRBD1, with 5 bases matching. The CDR3 amino acid sequence is: CASSRGQNTEAFF. The DNA sequence follows: TGTGCCAGCAGCCGTGGACAGAACACTGAAGCTTTCTTT.